The 30 T cell receptor beta chains in this list originate from one sample, sequenced in a study of OX40 agonist ivuxolimab in advanced cancers. Method: immunoSEQ multiplex PCR; TCRdb's copy keeps in-frame clones and lacks some. Altogether just over 50,000 clones are present, 85% to 90% being singletons, with the ten largest covering 3.6%. The specimen comprised CD4+ or CD8+ T cells sorted from blood, sampled in a trial of the OX40 agonist ivuxolimab. The receptors were gathered from an adult with an advanced solid tumor such as melanoma, head and neck, liver or kidney cancer.

The CDR3 region has the DNA TGTGCCAGCAGTTTAGGGGTGGGCAGGGGGAGTCAAGAGACCCAGTACTTC. Translating it yields CASSLGVGRGSQETQYF. J is TRBJ2-5 and V is TRBV28, with 7 bases fitting TRBD1. This CDR3 contains 17 residues. Germline CDR1 is MDHEN and CDR2 is SYDVKM. V was pared by 2 bases and J by 2 bases, with 11 bases of the junction left unmatched.

This clone has just a few counts. The chain employs TRBV5-6 and TRBJ1-4; tentatively, D is TRBD1 (6 bases). The CDR3 consists of 18 residues. Per the germline V gene, CDR1 is SGHDT and CDR2 is YYEEEE. V lost 4 bases to trimming and J lost 14 bases, with 33 bases between them. CDR3 amino acids: CASSLRRQDGWEGGRLFF. The CDR3 coding sequence is TGTGCCAGCAGCCTCCGACGACAGGACGGATGGGAAGGAGGGCGGCTGTTTTTT. Looking up the rest from reference TRBV5-6 and TRBJ1-4 gives the full variable domain: DAGVTQSPTHLIKTRGQQVTLRCSPKSGHDTVSWYQQALGQGPQFIFQYYEEEERQRGNFPDRFSGHQFPNYSSELNVNALLLGDSALYLCASSLRRQDGWEGGRLFFGSGTQLSVL.

V and J are TRBV6-5 and TRBJ1-6, with D possibly being TRBD1 (5 bases). The length of the CDR3 is 15 residues. CDR1 is MNHEY and CDR2 is SVGAGI in the germline V gene. Between the trimmed V and J ends, which lost 7 bases and 6 bases, there was a span of 16 bases. This chain's CDR3 is CASTTPDSPNSPLHF. The CDR3 DNA sequence: TGTGCCAGCACCACCCCCGACAGCCCTAATTCACCCCTCCACTTT.

V gene TRBV10-3 combines with J gene TRBJ2-3; 7 bases fit TRBD2. This CDR3 contains 16 residues. Per germline, CDR1 ENHRY and CDR2 SYGVKD. J lost 0 bases, V lost 8 bases, and 11 bases had no gene match. The CDR3 loop reads CAIRAGGGQSTDTQYF. Here the CDR3 DNA reads TGTGCCATCCGGGCTGGGGGAGGGCAGAGCACAGATACGCAGTATTTT.

The CDR3 protein is CASSRPTGTDGTEAFF. The CDR3 DNA reads TGTGCCAGCAGCCGACCTACCGGGACAGATGGCACTGAAGCTTTCTTT. The chain recombines TRBV5-4 with TRBJ1-1; TRBD1 aligns across 7 bases. Trimming cost V 4 bases and J 4 bases; bases outside gene matches: 13. The CDR3 loop spans 16 amino acids. Germline V lookup: CDR1 SGHNT, CDR2 YYREEE (reference sequence).

The chain is built from TRBV5-6 and TRBJ1-3; D is unresolved. There are 14 residues in the CDR3. Germline V gene lookup returns CDR1 SGHDT and CDR2 YYEEEE. Trimming took 4 bases from V and 2 from J, leaving 10 bases between them. CDR3 sequence: CASSTWGTGNTIYF. The CDR3 bases are TGTGCCAGCAGCACCTGGGGAACTGGAAACACCATATATTTT. Drawing the rest from reference TRBV5-6 and TRBJ1-3, the complete variable domain is DAGVTQSPTHLIKTRGQQVTLRCSPKSGHDTVSWYQQALGQGPQFIFQYYEEEERQRGNFPDRFSGHQFPNYSSELNVNALLLGDSALYLCASSTWGTGNTIYFGEGSWLTVV.

The chain joins TRBV6-1 to TRBJ2-7; 11 bases fit TRBD2. CDR3 length: 16 residues. Losses at the gene ends were 4 bases for V and 5 bases for J; bases not matched to a gene: 10. Germline CDR1 and CDR2: MNHNS and SASEGT. This CDR3 is CASSVSLAGGPDEQYF. CDR3 DNA sequence: TGTGCCAGCAGTGTTTCCTTAGCGGGAGGGCCCGACGAGCAGTACTTC.

The V gene is TRBV7-8, the J gene TRBJ2-7; TRBD2 aligns across 12 bases. This CDR3 is 15 amino acids long. The V gene end was trimmed by 4 bases and the J gene end by 2 bases; junction bases not matched to a gene: 3. The germline V gene encodes CDR1 SGHVS and CDR2 FQNEAQ. CDR3 coding DNA: TGTGCCAGCAGCTCCAGACTAGCGGGAGCCTACGAGCAGTACTTC. Translating gives CASSSRLAGAYEQYF.

The gene calls are TRBV7-3 and TRBJ2-1; 8 bases match TRBD2. This CDR3 has 14 amino acids. With V trimmed by 3 bases and J by 8 bases, 6 bases remained unmatched. Germline V gene data show CDR1 as SGHTA and CDR2 as FQGTGA. CDR3 in amino acids: CASSFSGGSDEQFF. The CDR3 DNA reads TGTGCCAGCAGCTTCTCGGGGGGGTCGGATGAGCAGTTCTTC.

The rearrangement joins TRBV5-6 to TRBJ2-6, with TRBD1 as a possible D gene (5 bases). Looked up from germline, CDR1 is SGHDT and CDR2 is YYEEEE. V lost 1 base and J 1 base, leaving 6 bases between the germline ends. The length of the CDR3 is 15 residues. The CDR3 DNA reads as TGTGCCAGCAGCTTGAGGGGTTCTGGGGCCAACGTCCTGACTTTC. Encoded protein: CASSLRGSGANVLTF.

The V gene is TRBV4-1, the J gene TRBJ1-5; a possible D gene is TRBD1 (5 bases). Germline V gene sequence: CDR1 MGHRA, CDR2 YSYEKL. The V and J ends lost 4 bases and 6 bases respectively, with 13 bases between them. The CDR3 consists of 14 residues. The CDR3 sequence: CASSPLRDGQPQHF. CDR3 coding DNA: TGCGCCAGCAGCCCCCTGAGGGACGGTCAGCCCCAGCATTTT.

This sequence joins TRBV6-1 and TRBJ2-7; the D is unclear. V was cut by 10 bases and J by 6 bases, with 19 bases left in between. The CDR3 is 13 amino acids. CDR1 MNHNS and CDR2 SASEGT come from the germline V gene. CDR3 amino acids: CAITGWGQVEQYF. Here the CDR3 DNA reads TGTGCCATCACCGGGTGGGGTCAAGTCGAGCAGTACTTC.

The chain links TRBV10-3 to TRBJ2-3; D unresolved. This CDR3 has 14 residues. Trimming took 0 bases from V and 1 from J, leaving 5 bases between them. Germline-derived CDR1 and CDR2 are ENHRY and SYGVKD. CDR3 coding DNA: TGTGCCATCAGTGAGTCGGCAGGCACAGATACGCAGTATTTT. Translation gives CAISESAGTDTQYF.

This chain joins TRBV14 and TRBJ2-7; maybe TRBD2 (6 bases). Trimming shortened V by 4 bases and J by 6 bases, and 13 bases separated the two germline ends. The CDR3 contains 13 residues. The germline CDR1 and CDR2 sequences are SGHDN and FVKESK. CDR3 coding DNA: TGTGCCAGCAGCCCCGCCGGGGGAGGCGAGCAGTACTTC. This codes for CASSPAGGGEQYF.

This chain uses TRBV30 with TRBJ2-5; TRBD1 agrees at 10 bases. There are 14 residues in the CDR3. In germline, CDR1 is GTSNPN, CDR2 SVGIG (reference sequence). Trimming at V came to 0 bases and at J to 5 bases, leaving 3 bases not matched to a gene. The CDR3 sequence is CAWSVGDRGETQYF. The CDR3 nucleotides are TGTGCCTGGAGTGTAGGGGACAGGGGTGAGACCCAGTACTTC.

The chain links TRBV15 to TRBJ1-4; 8 positions match TRBD1. Losses at the gene ends were 0 bases for V and 7 bases for J; bases not matched to a gene: 4. This CDR3 has 15 amino acids. The germline gives CDR1 LNHNV, CDR2 YYDKDF (reference sequence). CDR3 nucleotides: TGTGCCACCAGCAGAGAATTCAGGGGGCCTGAAAAACTGTTTTTT. This translates into CATSREFRGPEKLFF.

The chain combines TRBV6-1 with TRBJ2-1, with D perhaps matching TRBD2 (6 bases). The CDR3 contains 16 residues. The V gene lost 2 bases and the J gene lost 5 bases, with 16 bases spanning the gap. Looked up from germline, CDR1 is MNHNS and CDR2 is SASEGT. The CDR3 region has the DNA TGTGCCAGCAGTGAAAGGGGACCGGGAGAAAACAATGAGCAGTTCTTC. Protein product: CASSERGPGENNEQFF.

This CDR3 reads CASSLVTEQFF. DNA of the CDR3: TGTGCCAGCAGCTTGGTGACGGAGCAGTTCTTC. This chain connects TRBV5-4 to TRBJ2-1; no firm D call. The CDR3 sequence is 11 residues long. The germline V gene has CDR1 SGHNT and CDR2 YYREEE (reference sequence). V was clipped by 0 bases and J by 10 bases, with 5 bases between them.

This clone was seen only a few times. V usage is TRBV2 and J usage is TRBJ1-2, with D possibly TRBD1 on 5 matching bases. The CDR3 length is 14 residues. V lost 5 bases and J 7 bases, leaving 17 bases between the germline ends. Germline values: CDR1 SNHLY, CDR2 FYNNEI. The CDR3 coding sequence is TGTGCCAGCAGTCACGACAGCAGGCGTAGTGGCTACACCTTC. This codes for CASSHDSRRSGYTF.

This chain links TRBV11-3 with TRBJ2-1; D is unresolved. Germline lookup yields CDR1 SGHNT and CDR2 YENEEA. V lost 5 bases to trimming and J lost 0 bases, with 8 bases between them. The CDR3 is 14 residues long. The CDR3: CASSPADSYNEQFF. The CDR3 bases are TGTGCCAGCAGCCCAGCCGACTCCTACAATGAGCAGTTCTTC.

This chain joins TRBV5-1 and TRBJ1-4, with 7 nucleotides matching TRBD1. The CDR3 has 15 amino acids. V lost 0 bases and J lost 2; bases outside the gene matches: 1. Germline CDR1 SGHRS, CDR2 YFSETQ. CDR3 in DNA: TGCGCCAGCAGCTTGGCGGGACAGACTAATGAAAAACTGTTTTTT. Amino acids: CASSLAGQTNEKLFF.

This clone occurred a few times. The junction differs from germline at one of its ends, possibly a read error. The V gene is TRBV15, the J gene TRBJ2-5; D gene unclear. Germline V gene data show CDR1 as LNHNV and CDR2 as YYDKDF (reference sequence). This CDR3 spans 10 amino acids. Written as DNA, the CDR3 is TGTGCCACCAGCGGAGAGACCCAGTACTTC. Encoded protein: CATSGETQYF.

This clone was seen a single time. This chain joins TRBV18 and TRBJ2-5; 7 nucleotides line up with TRBD1. The CDR3 is made up of 16 amino acids. Germline CDR1 reads KGHSH; CDR2 reads LQKENI. V dropped 0 bases and J dropped 2; count of bases not matched to a gene: 6. The CDR3 region has the DNA TGTGCCAGCTCACCACCCGTTAGGGGGCGGCAAGAGACCCAGTACTTC. It specifies CASSPPVRGRQETQYF.

By proportion, this clone is medium-sized. CDR3: CATSRARGPNQPQHF. The CDR3 DNA reads TGTGCCACCAGCAGAGCGCGGGGGCCCAATCAGCCCCAGCATTTT. The chain links TRBV15 to TRBJ1-5; TRBD1 is a possible D gene (6 bases). The germline V and J ends were trimmed by 1 base and 3 bases, with 10 bases remaining between them. This CDR3 contains 15 residues. CDR1 is LNHNV and CDR2 is YYDKDF in the germline V gene (reference sequence).

The rearrangement links TRBV6-5 to TRBJ1-1; TRBD1 agrees at 7 bases. This CDR3 is 14 amino acids long. Germline lookup yields CDR1 MNHEY and CDR2 SVGAGI. Unmatched junction bases numbered 8, after V lost 6 bases and J lost 4 bases. DNA for the CDR3: TGTGCCAGCAGCAGGGGGGGGCACGGCACTGAAGCTTTCTTT. It codes for CASSRGGHGTEAFF.

This rearrangement joins TRBV11-2 to TRBJ2-1, with D unclear. CDR3 size: 12 residues. Germline values: CDR1 SGHAT, CDR2 FQNNGV. V was clipped by 5 bases and J by 3 bases, with 5 bases between them. The chain's CDR3 is CASSPIYNEQFF. The CDR3 DNA sequence: TGTGCCAGCAGCCCTATCTACAATGAGCAGTTCTTC.

This clone appeared a few times. CDR3 nucleotides: TGTGCCAGCAGTCCTTCGTTAGCCAAAAACATTCAGTACTTC. Translation gives CASSPSLAKNIQYF. The gene calls are TRBV6-5 and TRBJ2-4, with D unresolved. CDR3 size: 14 residues. Trimming removed 5 bases at V and 0 bases at J, with 8 bases between. The germline V gene encodes CDR1 MNHEY and CDR2 SVGAGI.

In DNA, the CDR3 is TGTGCCAGCAGCGTAGGGGGGGGAAAAAACGAGCAGTACTTC. Protein: CASSVGGGKNEQYF. The V call is TRBV6-6, the J call TRBJ2-7; tentatively, D is TRBD2 (7 bases). The length of the CDR3 is 14 residues. Per germline, CDR1 MNHNY and CDR2 SVGAGI (reference sequence). The V end was cut by 6 bases, the J end by 5 bases, with 17 bases between.

DNA for the CDR3: TGTGCCAGCTCACCACCGGCATCTCGGGATACGCAGTATTTT. Its translation: CASSPPASRDTQYF. This chain connects TRBV18 to TRBJ2-3; D not certain. The CDR3 extends over 14 amino acids. Germline V gives CDR1 KGHSH, CDR2 LQKENI. Between the trimmed V and J ends, which lost 0 bases and 6 bases, there was a span of 10 bases. Supplemented by reference TRBV18 and TRBJ2-3, the full variable domain reads NAGVMQNPRHLVRRRGQEARLRCSPMKGHSHVYWYRQLPEEGLKFMVYLQKENIIDESGMPKERFSAEFPKEGPSILRIQQVVRGDSAAYFCASSPPASRDTQYFGPGTRLTVL.

The chain combines TRBV28 with TRBJ1-2; no firm D call. The ends were cut back, 2 bases at V and 8 bases at J, with 12 bases in the middle. From germline, CDR1 is MDHEN and CDR2 SYDVKM. The CDR3 length is 13 residues. The CDR3 bases are TGTGCCAGCAGTTTACCGGTTTCTGAGGGCTACACCTTC. As protein: CASSLPVSEGYTF.